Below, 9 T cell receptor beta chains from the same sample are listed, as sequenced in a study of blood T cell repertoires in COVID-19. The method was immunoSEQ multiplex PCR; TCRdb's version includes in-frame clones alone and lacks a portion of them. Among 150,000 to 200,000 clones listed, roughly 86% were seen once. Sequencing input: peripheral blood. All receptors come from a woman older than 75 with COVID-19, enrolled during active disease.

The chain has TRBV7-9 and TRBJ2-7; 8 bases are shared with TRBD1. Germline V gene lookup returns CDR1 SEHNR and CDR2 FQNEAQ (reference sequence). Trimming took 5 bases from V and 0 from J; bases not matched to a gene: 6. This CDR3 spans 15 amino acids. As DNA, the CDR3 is TGTGCCAGCAGCCCACAGGGGGGCACCTCCTACGAGCAGTACTTC. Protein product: CASSPQGGTSYEQYF.

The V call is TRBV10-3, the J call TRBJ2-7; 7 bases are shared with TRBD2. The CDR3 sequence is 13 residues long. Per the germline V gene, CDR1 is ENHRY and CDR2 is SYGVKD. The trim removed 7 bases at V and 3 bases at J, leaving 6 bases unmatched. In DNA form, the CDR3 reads TGTGCCATCACCCGGGGAGGGGACTACGAGCAGTACTTC. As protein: CAITRGGDYEQYF.

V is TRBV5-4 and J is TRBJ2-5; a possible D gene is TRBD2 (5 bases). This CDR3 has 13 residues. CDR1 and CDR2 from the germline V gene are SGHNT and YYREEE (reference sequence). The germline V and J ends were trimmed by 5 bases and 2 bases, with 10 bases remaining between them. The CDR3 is CASRWRQQETQYF. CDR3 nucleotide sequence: TGTGCCAGCAGGTGGAGGCAGCAAGAGACCCAGTACTTC.

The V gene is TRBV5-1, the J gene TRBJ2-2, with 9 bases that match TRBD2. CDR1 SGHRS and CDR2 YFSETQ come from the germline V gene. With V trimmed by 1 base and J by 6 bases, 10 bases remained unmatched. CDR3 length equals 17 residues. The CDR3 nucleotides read TGCGCCAGCAGCTTGCTTGTAGGGACTAGCCCGTCCGGGGAGCTGTTTTTT. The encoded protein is CASSLLVGTSPSGELFF.

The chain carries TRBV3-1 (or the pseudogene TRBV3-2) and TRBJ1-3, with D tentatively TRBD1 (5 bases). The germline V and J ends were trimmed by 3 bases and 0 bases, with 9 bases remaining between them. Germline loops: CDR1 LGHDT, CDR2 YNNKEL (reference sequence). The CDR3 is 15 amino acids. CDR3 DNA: TGTGCCAGCAGCCAGGGACTGGGCTCTGGAAACACCATATATTTT. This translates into CASSQGLGSGNTIYF.

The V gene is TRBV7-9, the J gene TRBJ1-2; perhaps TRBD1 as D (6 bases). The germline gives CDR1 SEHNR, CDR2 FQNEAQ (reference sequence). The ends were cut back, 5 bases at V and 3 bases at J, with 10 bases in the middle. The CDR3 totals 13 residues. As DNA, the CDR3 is TGTGCCAGCAGCGCAACAGGGTACTATGGCTACACCTTC. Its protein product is CASSATGYYGYTF.

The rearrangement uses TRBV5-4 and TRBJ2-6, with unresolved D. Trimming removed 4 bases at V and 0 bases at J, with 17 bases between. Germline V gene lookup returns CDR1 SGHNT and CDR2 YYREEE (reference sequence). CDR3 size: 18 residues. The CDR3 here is CASSLGLHRDSGANVLTF. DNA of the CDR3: TGTGCCAGCAGCCTCGGTCTCCACCGTGACTCTGGGGCCAACGTCCTGACTTTC. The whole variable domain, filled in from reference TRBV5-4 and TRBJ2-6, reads ETGVTQSPTHLIKTRGQQVTLRCSSQSGHNTVSWYQQALGQGPQFIFQYYREEENGRGNFPPRFSGLQFPNYSSELNVNALELDDSALYLCASSLGLHRDSGANVLTFGAGSRLTVL.

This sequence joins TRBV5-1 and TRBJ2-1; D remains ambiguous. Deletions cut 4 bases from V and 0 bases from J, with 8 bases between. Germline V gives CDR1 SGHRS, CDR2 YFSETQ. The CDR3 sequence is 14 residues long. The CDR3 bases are TGCGCCAGCAGCGGGCAGAACTCCTACAATGAGCAGTTCTTC. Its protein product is CASSGQNSYNEQFF.

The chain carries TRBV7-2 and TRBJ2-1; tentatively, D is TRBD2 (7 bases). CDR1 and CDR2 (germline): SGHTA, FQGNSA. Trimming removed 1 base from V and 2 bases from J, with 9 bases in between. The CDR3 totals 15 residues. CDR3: CASSLVGGPYNEQFF. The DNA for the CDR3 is TGTGCCAGCAGCTTAGTGGGGGGGCCCTACAATGAGCAGTTCTTC.